This T cell receptor beta chain came from a study of radiation and T cells in renal cell carcinoma. Study conclusions and caveats: Pretreatment tumor biopsies were lacking, so baseline clonotypes are unknown. From baseline, blood top tumor clonotypes peaked at 2 weeks post-radiation.

Notes on this clone: Its target is not known.

V was clipped by 1 base and J by 13 bases; unmatched bases: 11. This CDR3 is built from 14 residues. The V gene's germline CDR1 is SGHAT and CDR2 FQNNGV. The data were produced by immunoSEQ multiplex PCR, yet TCRdb's version contains in-frame clones alone and is incomplete. The table has 87,000 or so clones, 70% to 90% seen once; the top ten hold approximately 8.1%. The time point here: baseline pretreatment blood. As to treatment: 15 Gy SBRT to primary tumor, nephrectomy 4 weeks later. Serial blood draws occurred at baseline and 2 and 4 weeks post-SBRT. Clear cell pathology was present in this patient's renal cell carcinoma.

This sequence was found in a man aged 45-65 years with renal cell carcinoma. Sequenced here: blood, sampled from a patient whose treatment included radiotherapy and nephrectomy. The chain has TRBV11-2 and TRBJ2-7; 9 bases map to TRBD1. The CDR3 DNA reads TGTGCCAGCAGCTTAGTTTCCGGGACAGGGTTTGCTTACTTC. Translation: CASSLVSGTGFAYF.